The present T cell receptor beta chain was sequenced within a study of OX40 agonist ivuxolimab in advanced cancers. Whole-study context: Patient treatment consisted of intravenous ivuxolimab administration every 2 weeks at 0.01 to 10 mg/kg. Hepatocellular carcinoma, melanoma, renal cell or head and neck cancer occurred in dose-escalation patients. Two patients with cutaneous melanoma and one with hepatocellular carcinoma, three in total, showed partial responses.

The repertoire was sequenced with immunoSEQ multiplex PCR; TCRdb's copy has only in-frame clones and lacks some. The sample carries 45,000 to 55,000 clones, 85% to 95% recorded once. The V and J ends lost 10 bases and 6 bases respectively, with 16 bases between them. From germline, CDR1 is WSHSY and CDR2 SAAADI. CDR3 length: 13 residues. The sequencing here drew on CD4+ or CD8+ T cells sorted from blood, taken in a trial of the OX40 agonist ivuxolimab. The TCR sequence derives from an adult with an advanced solid tumor such as melanoma, head and neck, liver or kidney cancer. The gene calls are TRBV10-2 and TRBJ2-1; possibly TRBD1 for D (5 bases). The CDR3, as DNA: TGCGCCACCAGGTGGGGCTCTGGCAATGAGCAGTTCTTC. It specifies CATRWGSGNEQFF.